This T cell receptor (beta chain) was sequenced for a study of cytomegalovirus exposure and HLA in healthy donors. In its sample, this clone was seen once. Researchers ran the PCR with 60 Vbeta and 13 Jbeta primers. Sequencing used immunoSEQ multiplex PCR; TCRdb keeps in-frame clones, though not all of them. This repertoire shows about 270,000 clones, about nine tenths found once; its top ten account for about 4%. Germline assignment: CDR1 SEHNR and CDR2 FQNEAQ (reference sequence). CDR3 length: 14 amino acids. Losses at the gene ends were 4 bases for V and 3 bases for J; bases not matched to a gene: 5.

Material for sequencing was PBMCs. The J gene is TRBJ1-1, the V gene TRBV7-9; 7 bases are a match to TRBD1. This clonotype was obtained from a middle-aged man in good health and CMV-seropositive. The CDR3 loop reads CASSSQGVHTEAFF. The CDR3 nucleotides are TGTGCCAGCAGCTCCCAGGGGGTTCACACTGAAGCTTTCTTT.